This is a list of T cell receptor beta chains from one sample in a study of OX40 agonist ivuxolimab in advanced cancers. Assay used: immunoSEQ multiplex PCR; TCRdb lists only in-frame clones, some missing. Altogether under 100,000 clones are present, roughly 89% being singletons, with the ten largest covering around 0.16%. The sample was CD4+ or CD8+ T cells sorted from blood, taken in a trial of the OX40 agonist ivuxolimab. The receptors shown here come from an adult with an advanced solid tumor such as melanoma, head and neck, liver or kidney cancer. CDR3s include the opening cysteine and the closing phenylalanine or tryptophan. The D gene is left open where the match is weak. The size of a clone is reported for some rows only, either as once, few or many, or as a class for expanded clones.

cdr3_length	v_call	clone_size	d_call	j_call	cdr3_aa	cdr3_nt
13	TRBV6-6	NA	NA	TRBJ1-2	CASSLGQMDGYTF	TGTGCCAGCAGTCTCGGACAGATGGATGGCTACACCTTC
15	TRBV5-1	NA	NA	TRBJ1-2	CASSWGSGGNYGYTF	TGCGCCAGCAGCTGGGGGAGCGGGGGAAACTATGGCTACACCTTC
14	TRBV5-1	NA	NA	TRBJ1-1	CASSLAGQNTEAFF	TGCGCCAGCAGCTTGGCTGGTCAGAACACTGAAGCTTTCTTT
13	TRBV6-5	NA	TRBD1	TRBJ1-5	CASSQTPGQGVSF	TGTGCCAGCAGTCAAACCCCGGGACAGGGGGTCTCTTTT
14	TRBV5-1	NA	TRBD1	TRBJ2-2	CASSRDSNTGELFF	TGCGCCAGCAGCCGGGACAGCAACACCGGGGAGCTGTTTTTT
13	TRBV2	NA	TRBD1	TRBJ2-7	CASSGQGTAEQYF	TGTGCCAGCAGTGGACAGGGGACCGCCGAGCAGTACTTC
16	TRBV7-2	NA	NA	TRBJ1-3	CASSLVGLDSGNTIYF	TGTGCCAGCAGCTTGGTTGGGTTAGATTCTGGAAACACCATATATTTT
13	TRBV2	NA	NA	TRBJ1-3	CASSDRSGNTIYF	TGTGCCAGCAGTGATCGCTCTGGAAACACCATATATTTT
17	TRBV5-1	NA	NA	TRBJ1-5	CASSLDVLQGGHQPQHF	TGCGCCAGCAGCTTAGATGTTCTCCAGGGAGGACATCAGCCCCAGCATTTT
12	TRBV29-1	NA	TRBD2	TRBJ2-3	CSVGGGRNTQYF	TGCAGCGTCGGGGGGGGGCGTAATACGCAGTATTTT
19	TRBV5-6	once	NA	TRBJ2-5	CASSLWSFVYISRGETQYF	TGTGCCAGCAGCTTGTGGTCATTCGTTTATATTTCCCGGGGAGAGACCCAGTACTTC
15	TRBV7-9	NA	TRBD1	TRBJ2-1	CASSLAGQANNEQFF	TGTGCCAGCAGCTTAGCGGGACAGGCCAACAATGAGCAGTTCTTC
16	TRBV7-8	NA	NA	TRBJ2-6	CASGGWGNSGANVLTF	TGTGCCAGCGGCGGCTGGGGGAACTCTGGGGCCAACGTCCTGACTTTC
13	TRBV2	NA	TRBD2	TRBJ2-1	CASRTGGSGEQFF	TGTGCCAGCAGGACGGGGGGAAGCGGTGAGCAGTTCTTC
17	TRBV5-1	once	NA	TRBJ2-7	CASSFSWAGVTSYEQYF	TGCGCCAGCAGCTTTTCGTGGGCAGGGGTCACTTCCTACGAGCAGTACTTC
13	TRBV5-1	NA	TRBD1	TRBJ2-7	CASNRQGKGEQYF	TGCGCCAGCAACCGACAGGGTAAAGGCGAGCAGTACTTC
12	TRBV29-1	NA	TRBD1	TRBJ2-5	CSARWDREGQYF	TGCAGCGCCCGGTGGGACAGGGAAGGCCAGTACTTC
15	TRBV5-1	NA	NA	TRBJ1-5	CASSLGSSQDQPQHF	TGCGCCAGCAGCTTGGGGTCCAGCCAAGATCAGCCCCAGCATTTT
15	TRBV11-3	NA	TRBD2	TRBJ2-2	CASSPSGTIGGELFF	TGTGCCAGCAGTCCTAGCGGGACCATCGGCGGGGAGCTGTTTTTT
13	TRBV29-1	NA	NA	TRBJ2-1	CSGRGNIYNEQFF	TGCAGCGGGAGGGGGAATATCTACAATGAGCAGTTCTTC
20	TRBV27	NA	TRBD1	TRBJ1-1	CASSFLRASTLGTGGTEAFF	TGTGCCAGCAGTTTCCTCCGGGCCTCTACACTTGGGACAGGAGGCACTGAAGCTTTCTTT
14	TRBV4-1	NA	TRBD2	TRBJ2-7	CASSQSGGSYEQYF	TGCGCCAGCAGCCAAAGCGGGGGCTCCTACGAGCAGTACTTC
15	TRBV6-1	once	TRBD1	TRBJ1-5	CASSEQDRVGQPQHF	TGTGCCAGCAGTGAACAGGACAGGGTCGGCCAGCCCCAGCATTTT
15	TRBV27	NA	NA	TRBJ1-5	CASSVTGRFNQPQHF	TGTGCCAGCAGCGTGACAGGTAGATTTAATCAGCCCCAGCATTTT
17	TRBV5-1	NA	TRBD2	TRBJ2-3	CASSVPAREGRPDTQYF	TGCGCCAGCAGCGTCCCCGCGAGGGAGGGCAGGCCAGATACGCAGTATTTT
15	TRBV15	NA	NA	TRBJ1-2	CATSRDLQGFYGYTF	TGTGCCACCAGCAGAGATCTTCAGGGTTTCTATGGCTACACCTTC
13	TRBV5-1	NA	TRBD1	TRBJ1-1	CASSPTGDTEAFF	TGCGCCAGCAGCCCTACAGGGGACACTGAAGCTTTCTTT
18	TRBV11-2	NA	NA	TRBJ1-1	CASSLPPLHTGTNTEAFF	TGTGCCAGCAGCTTACCCCCCCTCCACACAGGAACTAACACTGAAGCTTTCTTT
14	TRBV11-2	NA	NA	TRBJ1-5	CASSLAGGNQPQHF	TGTGCCAGCAGCTTAGCTGGGGGCAATCAGCCCCAGCATTTT
14	TRBV7-9	NA	TRBD2	TRBJ2-3	CASSLTRGGDTQYF	TGTGCCAGCAGCTTAACGAGGGGAGGGGATACGCAGTATTTT
14	TRBV5-1	NA	TRBD1	TRBJ1-6	CASRERQGDSPLHF	TGCGCCAGCCGGGAGAGACAGGGAGATTCACCCCTCCACTTT
15	TRBV4-2	NA	NA	TRBJ1-2	CASSHPGTTNYGYTF	TGTGCCAGCAGCCACCCCGGGACAACCAACTATGGCTACACCTTC
16	TRBV5-6	NA	TRBD1	TRBJ2-7	CASSLTGQGESYEQYF	TGTGCCAGCAGCTTGACAGGACAGGGGGAATCGTACGAGCAGTACTTC
13	TRBV5-6	once	NA	TRBJ1-2	CASSLAQRGGYTF	TGTGCCAGCAGCTTGGCACAGAGGGGCGGCTACACCTTC
13	TRBV10-3	NA	TRBD1	TRBJ2-7	CAIAGQGSYEQYF	TGTGCCATCGCGGGACAGGGCTCCTACGAGCAGTACTTC
14	TRBV5-4	NA	NA	TRBJ2-2	CASSLDLNTGELFF	TGTGCCAGCAGCTTGGACCTGAACACCGGGGAGCTGTTTTTT
15	TRBV27	NA	TRBD2	TRBJ2-1	CASSQLAGGPDEQFF	TGTGCCAGCAGTCAACTAGCGGGAGGGCCCGATGAGCAGTTCTTC
13	TRBV5-4	NA	TRBD1	TRBJ2-2	CASSSRRGLELFF	TGTGCCAGCAGCTCCAGAAGGGGGCTGGAGCTGTTTTTT
15	TRBV2	NA	TRBD1	TRBJ2-7	CASRYPGQGSYEQYF	TGTGCCAGCCGTTATCCGGGACAGGGCTCCTACGAGCAGTACTTC
13	TRBV19	NA	NA	TRBJ2-7	CASSEVGGYEQYF	TGTGCCAGTAGCGAGGTGGGTGGCTACGAGCAGTACTTC
15	TRBV11-2	NA	NA	TRBJ1-1	CASSLDLTGGTEAFF	TGTGCCAGCAGCTTAGATTTAACGGGGGGCACTGAAGCTTTCTTT
12	TRBV30	NA	NA	TRBJ1-5	CATDSGNQPQHF	TGTGCCACTGACAGTGGCAATCAGCCCCAGCATTTT
10	TRBV25-1	NA	NA	TRBJ1-5	CASSGSSQHF	TGTGCCAGCAGTGGGAGTTCCCAGCATTTT
13	TRBV6-4	NA	NA	TRBJ2-1	CASSDHQGTGQFF	TGTGCCAGCAGCGACCATCAGGGAACGGGGCAGTTCTTC
15	TRBV7-9	NA	TRBD1	TRBJ2-7	CASSFGTGGSYEQYF	TGTGCCAGCAGTTTTGGGACAGGGGGGTCCTACGAGCAGTACTTC
15	TRBV19	NA	NA	TRBJ2-3	CASSRLGVSTDTQYF	TGTGCCAGTAGCCGATTGGGGGTGAGCACAGATACGCAGTATTTT
16	TRBV19	once	TRBD1	TRBJ1-1	CASSMGWTGLHTEAFF	TGTGCCAGTAGTATGGGATGGACAGGGTTACACACTGAAGCTTTCTTT
14	TRBV27	NA	NA	TRBJ1-2	CASSLWGGYYGYTF	TGTGCCAGCAGTTTATGGGGGGGGTACTATGGCTACACCTTC
12	TRBV30	NA	NA	TRBJ1-1	CAFRTSNTEAFF	TGTGCCTTTAGGACGTCGAACACTGAAGCTTTCTTT
15	TRBV9	NA	NA	TRBJ1-1	CASSVGPGVVAEAFF	TGTGCCAGCAGCGTAGGCCCAGGAGTAGTGGCTGAAGCTTTCTTT